A selection of T cell receptor beta chains follows, all from one sample in a study of T cell repertoires in aging, cancer and after chemotherapy. TCRdb redid the calling of the multiplex PCR reads with MiXCR, one entry per CDR3 protein. The sample holds several thousand distinct CDR3 sequences, roughly a quarter seen once. Sequenced input: blood. All receptors come from a human donor with a blood cancer. The CDR3 runs from the conserved cysteine through the conserved F or W. Fields, in order: clone size, J gene, V gene, D gene, CDR3 protein. A D gene is named only where the DNA matches it firmly. A row's size may be missing; if present it is once, few, many or a size class.

clone_size: medium-sized; j_call: TRBJ2-5; v_call: TRBV27; d_call: TRBD1; cdr3_aa: CASSSPDRVQETQYF
clone_size: medium-sized; j_call: TRBJ2-1; v_call: TRBV27; d_call: TRBD2; cdr3_aa: CASRGTREYNEQFF
clone_size: NA; j_call: TRBJ2-7; v_call: TRBV18; d_call: NA; cdr3_aa: CASSPPLGGPNSYEQYF
clone_size: NA; j_call: TRBJ2-6; v_call: TRBV19; d_call: NA; cdr3_aa: CASRLGGGANVLTF
clone_size: NA; j_call: TRBJ2-1; v_call: TRBV6-2/TRBV6-3; d_call: NA; cdr3_aa: CASSNLGGSYNEQFF
clone_size: medium-sized; j_call: TRBJ2-6; v_call: TRBV19; d_call: NA; cdr3_aa: CASKSVSGANVLTF
clone_size: NA; j_call: TRBJ1-5; v_call: TRBV28; d_call: NA; cdr3_aa: CASSLAGRNDQPQHF
clone_size: NA; j_call: TRBJ2-1; v_call: TRBV15; d_call: TRBD2; cdr3_aa: CATSWSGSSYNEQFF
clone_size: NA; j_call: TRBJ1-2; v_call: TRBV28; d_call: TRBD1; cdr3_aa: CASSLGQGRGYTF
clone_size: few; j_call: TRBJ2-7; v_call: TRBV11-2; d_call: TRBD1; cdr3_aa: CASSRDRAEQYF
clone_size: NA; j_call: TRBJ2-7; v_call: TRBV6-1; d_call: TRBD2; cdr3_aa: CASSEAPGGAGGYEQYF
clone_size: NA; j_call: TRBJ2-7; v_call: TRBV7-6; d_call: TRBD2; cdr3_aa: CASSSAGGYEQYF
clone_size: few; j_call: TRBJ2-7; v_call: TRBV27; d_call: TRBD2; cdr3_aa: CASSPPSGRPSYEQYF
clone_size: few; j_call: TRBJ2-7; v_call: TRBV27; d_call: TRBD2; cdr3_aa: CASSLSAGGPYEQYF
clone_size: NA; j_call: TRBJ2-5; v_call: TRBV19; d_call: NA; cdr3_aa: CASGLGVRRETQYF
clone_size: medium-sized; j_call: TRBJ2-1; v_call: TRBV6-6; d_call: NA; cdr3_aa: CASSYSEGGEQFF
clone_size: NA; j_call: TRBJ2-1; v_call: TRBV20-1; d_call: TRBD2; cdr3_aa: CSARDVGRLAGYNEQFF
clone_size: medium-sized; j_call: TRBJ2-2; v_call: TRBV5-6; d_call: TRBD1; cdr3_aa: CASSLEGTALRQLFF
clone_size: few; j_call: TRBJ2-1; v_call: TRBV4-2; d_call: NA; cdr3_aa: CASSQDSGAGEQFF
clone_size: medium-sized; j_call: TRBJ2-7; v_call: TRBV5-1; d_call: NA; cdr3_aa: CASSPDTGNEQYF
clone_size: medium-sized; j_call: TRBJ2-7; v_call: TRBV29-1; d_call: TRBD1; cdr3_aa: CSVGQGGEQYF
clone_size: NA; j_call: TRBJ2-7; v_call: TRBV14; d_call: TRBD2; cdr3_aa: CASSLGLAGVYEQYF
clone_size: medium-sized; j_call: TRBJ2-1; v_call: TRBV27; d_call: TRBD2; cdr3_aa: CAAGLAGVGSEQFF
clone_size: medium-sized; j_call: TRBJ2-2; v_call: TRBV19; d_call: NA; cdr3_aa: CATSSSNTGELFF
clone_size: NA; j_call: TRBJ1-2; v_call: TRBV15; d_call: NA; cdr3_aa: CATSRDGGSGCTF
clone_size: NA; j_call: TRBJ1-4; v_call: TRBV5-6; d_call: TRBD1; cdr3_aa: CASSSRQGANEKLFF
clone_size: NA; j_call: TRBJ2-7; v_call: TRBV20-1; d_call: NA; cdr3_aa: CSARRAGVEQYF
clone_size: medium-sized; j_call: TRBJ1-2; v_call: TRBV15; d_call: NA; cdr3_aa: CATSRDQVSGGYTF
clone_size: NA; j_call: TRBJ1-2; v_call: TRBV19; d_call: TRBD1; cdr3_aa: CASSILSTGGGGYTF
clone_size: NA; j_call: TRBJ1-6; v_call: TRBV6-1; d_call: NA; cdr3_aa: CASSGQTAYNSPLHF
clone_size: NA; j_call: TRBJ2-5; v_call: TRBV5-6; d_call: NA; cdr3_aa: CASSLPRGVVQETQYF
clone_size: medium-sized; j_call: TRBJ2-1; v_call: TRBV6-2/TRBV6-3; d_call: NA; cdr3_aa: CASGGYNEQFF
clone_size: few; j_call: TRBJ2-1; v_call: TRBV27; d_call: NA; cdr3_aa: CASSVKDPGSGGHNEQFF
clone_size: few; j_call: TRBJ1-1; v_call: TRBV20-1; d_call: TRBD1; cdr3_aa: CSAPHPRGDTEAFF
clone_size: once; j_call: TRBJ1-1; v_call: TRBV7-4; d_call: NA; cdr3_aa: CARSSTGQWDTEAFF
clone_size: NA; j_call: TRBJ2-5; v_call: TRBV6-6; d_call: NA; cdr3_aa: CASGETQYF